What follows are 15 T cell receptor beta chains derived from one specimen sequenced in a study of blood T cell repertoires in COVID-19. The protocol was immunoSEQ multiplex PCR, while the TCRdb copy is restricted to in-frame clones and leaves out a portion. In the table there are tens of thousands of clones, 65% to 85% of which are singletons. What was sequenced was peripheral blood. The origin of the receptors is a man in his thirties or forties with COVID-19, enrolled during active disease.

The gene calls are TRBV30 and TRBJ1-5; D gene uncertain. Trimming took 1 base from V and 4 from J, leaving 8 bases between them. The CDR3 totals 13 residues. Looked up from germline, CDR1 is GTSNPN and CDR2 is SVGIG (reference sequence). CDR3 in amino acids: CAWSDNRNQPQHF. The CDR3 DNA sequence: TGTGCCTGGAGTGATAATAGAAATCAGCCCCAGCATTTT.

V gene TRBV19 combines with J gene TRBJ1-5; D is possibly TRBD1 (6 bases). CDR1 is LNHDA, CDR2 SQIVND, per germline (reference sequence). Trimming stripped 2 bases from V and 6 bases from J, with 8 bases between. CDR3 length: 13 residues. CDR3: CASSILQGQPQHF. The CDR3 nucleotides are TGTGCCAGTAGTATACTACAGGGTCAGCCCCAGCATTTT. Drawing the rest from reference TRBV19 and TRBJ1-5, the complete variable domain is DGGITQSPKYLFRKEGQNVTLSCEQNLNHDAMYWYRQDPGQGLRLIYYSQIVNDFQKGDIAEGYSVSREKKESFPLTVTSAQKNPTAFYLCASSILQGQPQHFGDGTRLSIL.

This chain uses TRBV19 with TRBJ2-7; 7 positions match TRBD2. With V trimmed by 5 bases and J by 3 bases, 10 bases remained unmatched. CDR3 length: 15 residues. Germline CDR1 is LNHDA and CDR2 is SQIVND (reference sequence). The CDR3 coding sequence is TGTGCCAGTAGTGGTAAAGGTCTAGCGGACTACGAGCAGTACTTC. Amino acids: CASSGKGLADYEQYF. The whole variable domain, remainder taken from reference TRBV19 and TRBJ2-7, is DGGITQSPKYLFRKEGQNVTLSCEQNLNHDAMYWYRQDPGQGLRLIYYSQIVNDFQKGDIAEGYSVSREKKESFPLTVTSAQKNPTAFYLCASSGKGLADYEQYFGPGTRLTVT.

The CDR3 loop reads CASSQAQGETQYF. In DNA form, the CDR3 reads TGCGCCAGCAGCCAAGCCCAGGGAGAGACCCAGTACTTC. This rearrangement joins TRBV4-1 to TRBJ2-5, with TRBD1 as a possible D gene (5 bases). CDR3 length: 13 residues. Trimming shortened V by 1 base and J by 4 bases, and 7 bases separated the two germline ends. Germline CDR1 is MGHRA and CDR2 is YSYEKL.

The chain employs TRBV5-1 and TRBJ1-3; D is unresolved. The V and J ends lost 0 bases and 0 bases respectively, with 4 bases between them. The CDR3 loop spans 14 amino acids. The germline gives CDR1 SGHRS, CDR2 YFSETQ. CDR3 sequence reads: CASSLGHSGNTIYF. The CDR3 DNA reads TGCGCCAGCAGCTTGGGGCACTCTGGAAACACCATATATTTT.

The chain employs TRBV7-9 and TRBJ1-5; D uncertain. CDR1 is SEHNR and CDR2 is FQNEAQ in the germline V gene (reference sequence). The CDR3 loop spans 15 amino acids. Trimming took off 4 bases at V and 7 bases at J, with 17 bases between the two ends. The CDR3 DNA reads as TGTGCCAGCAGCTCCCTCGGGGTGGAGGGACAGCCCCAGCATTTT. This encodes CASSSLGVEGQPQHF. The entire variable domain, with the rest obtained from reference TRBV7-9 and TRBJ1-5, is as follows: DTGVSQNPRHKITKRGQNVTFRCDPISEHNRLYWYRQTLGQGPEFLTYFQNEAQLEKSRLLSDRFSAERPKGSFSTLEIQRTEQGDSAMYLCASSSLGVEGQPQHFGDGTRLSIL.

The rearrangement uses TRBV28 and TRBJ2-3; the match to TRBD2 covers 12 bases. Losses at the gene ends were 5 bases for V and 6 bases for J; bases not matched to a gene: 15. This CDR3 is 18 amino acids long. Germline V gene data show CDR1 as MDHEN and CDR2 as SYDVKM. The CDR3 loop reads CASSTPGLAGQSMDTQYF. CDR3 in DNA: TGTGCCAGCAGTACCCCGGGACTAGCGGGCCAGTCAATGGATACGCAGTATTTT. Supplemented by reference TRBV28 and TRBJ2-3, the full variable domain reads DVKVTQSSRYLVKRTGEKVFLECVQDMDHENMFWYRQDPGLGLRLIYFSYDVKMKEKGDIPEGYSVSREKKERFSLILESASTNQTSMYLCASSTPGLAGQSMDTQYFGPGTRLTVL.

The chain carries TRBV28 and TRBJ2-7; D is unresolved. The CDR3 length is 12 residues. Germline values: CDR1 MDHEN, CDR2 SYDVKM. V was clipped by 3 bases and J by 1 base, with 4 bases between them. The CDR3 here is CASSFVSYEQYF. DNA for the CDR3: TGTGCCAGCAGTTTCGTTTCCTACGAGCAGTACTTC.

CDR3: CASSSDLLTGTYGYTF. The CDR3 DNA sequence: TGTGCCAGCAGCTCCGACCTCTTGACAGGCACCTATGGCTACACCTTC. The rearrangement joins TRBV27 to TRBJ1-2; perhaps TRBD1 as D (6 bases). Germline lookup yields CDR1 MNHEY and CDR2 SMNVEV (reference sequence). Trimming pared 6 bases from V and 4 bases from J, leaving 21 bases between. This CDR3 comprises 16 residues.

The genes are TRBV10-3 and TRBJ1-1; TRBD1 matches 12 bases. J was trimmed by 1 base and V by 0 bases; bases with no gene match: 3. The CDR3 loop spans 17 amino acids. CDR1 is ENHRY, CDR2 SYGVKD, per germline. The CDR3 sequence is CAISESPGQGANTEAFF. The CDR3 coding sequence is TGTGCCATCAGTGAGTCCCCGGGACAGGGGGCGAACACTGAAGCTTTCTTT.

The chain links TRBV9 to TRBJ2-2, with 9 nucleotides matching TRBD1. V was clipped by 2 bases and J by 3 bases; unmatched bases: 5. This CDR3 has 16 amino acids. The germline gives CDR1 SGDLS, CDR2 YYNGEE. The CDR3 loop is CASSVGTGSDTGELFF. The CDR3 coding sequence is TGTGCCAGCAGCGTGGGGACAGGGTCGGACACCGGGGAGCTGTTTTTT.

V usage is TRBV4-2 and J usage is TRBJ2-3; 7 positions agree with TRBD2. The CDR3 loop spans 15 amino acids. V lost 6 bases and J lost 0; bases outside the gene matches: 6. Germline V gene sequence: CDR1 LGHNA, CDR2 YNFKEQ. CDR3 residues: CASRGETSSTDTQYF. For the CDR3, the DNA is TGTGCCAGCAGGGGAGAGACTAGCAGCACAGATACGCAGTATTTT.

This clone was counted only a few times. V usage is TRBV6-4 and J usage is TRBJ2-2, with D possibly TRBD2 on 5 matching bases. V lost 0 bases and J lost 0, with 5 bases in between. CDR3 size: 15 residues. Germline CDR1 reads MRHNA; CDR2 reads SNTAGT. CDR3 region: CASSDSSANTGELFF. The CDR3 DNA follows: TGTGCCAGCAGTGACTCTAGCGCGAACACCGGGGAGCTGTTTTTT.

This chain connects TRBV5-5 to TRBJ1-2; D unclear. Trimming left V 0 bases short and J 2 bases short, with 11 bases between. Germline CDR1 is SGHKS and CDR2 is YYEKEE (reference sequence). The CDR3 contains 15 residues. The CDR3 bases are TGTGCCAGCAGCTTGGCGGCGGGAGAGAACTATGGCTACACCTTC. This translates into CASSLAAGENYGYTF.

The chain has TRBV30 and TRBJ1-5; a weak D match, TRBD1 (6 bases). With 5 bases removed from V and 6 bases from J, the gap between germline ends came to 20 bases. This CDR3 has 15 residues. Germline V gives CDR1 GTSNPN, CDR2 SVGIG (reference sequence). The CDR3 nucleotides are TGTGCCTGGGAACCCCAGGGGAGTTTTGGTCAGCCCCAGCATTTT. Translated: CAWEPQGSFGQPQHF.